Listed here are 7 T cell receptor beta chains from one sample, sequenced in a study of blood T cell repertoires in COVID-19. Only in-frame clones appear in the TCRdb table, and some are missing; sequencing was by immunoSEQ multiplex PCR. The table shows about 62,000 clones, with 76% occurring only once. The sample taken for sequencing was peripheral blood. Receptors were obtained from a woman aged 50 to 60 with active or convalescent COVID-19.

The chain's CDR3 is CASSLEGLAGTRYTDTQYF. DNA of the CDR3: TGCGCCAGCAGCTTGGAAGGACTAGCGGGGACGCGGTACACAGATACGCAGTATTTT. The chain links TRBV5-1 to TRBJ2-3; the match to TRBD2 covers 12 bases. Germline CDR1 SGHRS, CDR2 YFSETQ. V was pared by 0 bases and J by 2 bases, with 10 bases of the junction left unmatched. CDR3 size: 19 residues.

The J gene is TRBJ2-7, the V gene TRBV2; D possibly corresponds to TRBD2 (6 bases). Germline CDR1 is SNHLY and CDR2 is FYNNEI. The CDR3 spans 10 residues. V gave up 8 bases and J gave up 12 bases, with 14 bases separating them. The CDR3, as DNA: TGTGCCAGCGCGAGACTAGTAGCGTACTTC. Translation gives CASARLVAYF.

This sequence joins TRBV5-1 and TRBJ2-3, with D perhaps matching TRBD2 (5 bases). The CDR3 has 15 amino acids. Germline V CDR1 and CDR2: SGHRS, YFSETQ. V was pared by 3 bases and J by 4 bases, with 15 bases between. CDR3 in amino acids: CASSSDGQRADTQYF. The CDR3 bases are TGCGCCAGCAGCTCGGACGGGCAGAGGGCAGATACGCAGTATTTT. Full variable domain (rest looked up from reference TRBV5-1 and TRBJ2-3): KAGVTQTPRYLIKTRGQQVTLSCSPISGHRSVSWYQQTPGQGLQFLFEYFSETQRNKGNFPGRFSGRQFSNSRSEMNVSTLELGDSALYLCASSSDGQRADTQYFGPGTRLTVL.

This chain joins TRBV5-1 and TRBJ2-1; 15 bases agree with TRBD2. The V and J ends lost 3 bases and 7 bases, in that order; junction bases with no gene match: 5. From germline, CDR1 is SGHRS and CDR2 YFSETQ. The CDR3 is 16 residues long. CDR3 coding DNA: TGCGCCAGCAGCTCCGGACTAGCGGGAGGGCGGAATGAGCAGTTCTTC. This gives the protein CASSSGLAGGRNEQFF.

This clone was found once. The genes are TRBV18 and TRBJ2-3; the match to TRBD1 covers 9 bases. CDR1 and CDR2 from the germline V gene are KGHSH and LQKENI. V lost 4 bases and J lost 4; bases outside the gene matches: 12. The CDR3 sequence is 17 residues long. The CDR3 sequence is CASSQKTRDRAPDTQYF. The CDR3 region has the DNA TGTGCCAGCTCACAAAAGACCCGGGACAGGGCCCCAGATACGCAGTATTTT.

V is TRBV24-1 and J is TRBJ2-1; possible D gene TRBD2, 6 bases. Germline V gene lookup returns CDR1 KGHDR and CDR2 SFDVKD. The ends were cut back, 3 bases at V and 7 bases at J, with 18 bases in the middle. CDR3 length: 16 amino acids. This CDR3 is CATSDGGTAGWNEQFF. Here the CDR3 DNA reads TGTGCCACCAGTGATGGGGGGACGGCCGGCTGGAATGAGCAGTTCTTC.

The chain has TRBV4-3 and TRBJ2-1; no definite D call. Germline values: CDR1 LGHNA, CDR2 YSLEER. This CDR3 contains 15 residues. V lost 0 bases, J lost 4 bases, and 10 bases lay in between. CDR3 residues: CASSQDARRYNEQFF. The CDR3 bases are TGCGCCAGCAGCCAAGATGCAAGGCGGTACAATGAGCAGTTCTTC.